Below, 15 T cell receptor beta chains from the same sample are listed, as sequenced in a study of shared clonotypes between healthy human individuals. Method: immunoSEQ multiplex PCR; TCRdb's copy keeps in-frame clones and lacks some. The table lists 400,000 to 550,000 clones, around 80% of them singletons. The sample was PBMCs. The receptors stem from a woman aged 40 to 50 in good health. Some clones in this sample may be carry-over from other donors' samples.

The J gene is TRBJ2-5, the V gene TRBV4-1; D call uncertain. The CDR3 extends over 11 amino acids. CDR1 and CDR2 from the germline V gene are MGHRA and YSYEKL. Trimming shortened V by 3 bases and J by 5 bases, and 4 bases separated the two germline ends. The CDR3 reads CASSHGETQYF. The DNA of the CDR3 is TGCGCCAGCAGCCATGGGGAGACCCAGTACTTC.

The chain links TRBV28 to TRBJ2-5; D is perhaps TRBD2 (5 bases). Germline-derived CDR1 and CDR2 are MDHEN and SYDVKM. V was pared by 6 bases and J by 4 bases, with 18 bases between. The CDR3 loop spans 15 amino acids. Written as DNA, the CDR3 is TGTGCCAGCAGCTCCCCCCCGGGAACGGGAGAGACCCAGTACTTC. This codes for CASSSPPGTGETQYF.

In DNA form, the CDR3 reads TGTGCCAGCAGCCCCCGACAGGCCTACGAGCAGTACTTC. Translating gives CASSPRQAYEQYF. V is TRBV5-5 and J is TRBJ2-7; a weak D match, TRBD1 (6 bases). V lost 4 bases and J lost 2, with 10 bases in between. This CDR3 has 13 amino acids. Germline CDR1 is SGHKS and CDR2 is YYEKEE (reference sequence).

This rearrangement joins TRBV2 to TRBJ2-7, with D uncertain. Trimming took 7 bases from V and 5 from J, leaving 18 bases between them. This CDR3 has 14 residues. The germline gives CDR1 SNHLY, CDR2 FYNNEI. Written as DNA, the CDR3 is TGTGCCAGCAAAGCCCCCTGGGGTATTAACGAGCAGTACTTC. Residues: CASKAPWGINEQYF.

The V call is TRBV21-1, the J call TRBJ2-7; the tabulated D call, TRBD1, remains unverified against the DNA. TRBV21-1 has pseudogene status. CDR3 length: 19 amino acids. The CDR3 loop reads CASSTNRDGSRAGMDEQYF. The CDR3 nucleotides read TGTGCCAGCAGCACCAACAGGGACGGCTCTAGGGCCGGAATGGACGAGCAGTACTTC.

In its sample, this clone was seen many times. CDR3 residues: CAISAGEGEKLFF. The CDR3 bases are TGTGCCATCAGTGCTGGGGAAGGTGAAAAACTGTTTTTT. The chain links TRBV10-3 to TRBJ1-4; unclear D gene. The CDR3 contains 13 residues. Germline CDR1 and CDR2: ENHRY and SYGVKD. V lost 4 bases to trimming and J lost 7 bases, with 10 bases between them.

This chain connects TRBV4-1 to TRBJ2-7; tentatively, D is TRBD1 (7 bases). Germline assignment: CDR1 MGHRA and CDR2 YSYEKL. The CDR3 extends over 15 amino acids. V lost 3 bases and J lost 0, with 12 bases in between. CDR3 in amino acids: CASSHTGEASYEQYF. DNA for the CDR3: TGCGCCAGCAGCCATACAGGGGAGGCCTCCTACGAGCAGTACTTC.

This clone was seen only a few times. CDR3 sequence reads: CASTPRGQISNQPQHF. CDR3 DNA sequence: TGTGCCAGCACCCCAAGGGGACAGATCAGCAATCAGCCCCAGCATTTT. J is TRBJ1-5 and V is TRBV6-6, with 7 bases lining up with TRBD1. Trimming took 7 bases from V and 1 from J; bases not matched to a gene: 10. CDR1 and CDR2 from the germline V gene are MNHNY and SVGAGI (reference sequence). The CDR3 has 16 residues.

This clone came up once. This rearrangement joins TRBV15 to TRBJ2-2; a possible D gene is TRBD1 (6 bases). Germline CDR1 reads LNHNV; CDR2 reads YYDKDF (reference sequence). V was shortened by 1 base and J by 4 bases, with 19 bases between the two germline ends. The CDR3 sequence is 18 residues long. CDR3 region: CATSRVGMGRQVTGELFF. The DNA for the CDR3 is TGTGCCACCAGCAGAGTCGGAATGGGGAGACAGGTCACCGGGGAGCTGTTTTTT.

The CDR3 region is CASSQLGWGVTSGANVLTF. The CDR3 DNA sequence: TGTGCCAGCAGCCAATTGGGGTGGGGGGTGACCTCTGGGGCCAACGTCCTGACTTTC. The chain is built from TRBV4-2 and TRBJ2-6, with TRBD2 as a possible D gene (6 bases). Germline CDR1 and CDR2: LGHNA and YNFKEQ. The CDR3 covers 19 residues. V was cut by 2 bases and J by 0 bases, with 17 bases left in between.

The chain joins TRBV18 to TRBJ2-1, with D perhaps TRBD1 (5 bases). Germline CDR1 is KGHSH and CDR2 is LQKENI. The length of the CDR3 is 16 residues. Trimming stripped 0 bases from V and 4 bases from J, with 13 bases between. The CDR3 region has the DNA TGTGCCAGCTCACCACCGTTTGCAGGGCTTTACAATGAGCAGTTCTTC. This codes for CASSPPFAGLYNEQFF.

The chain combines TRBV7-6 with TRBJ2-5, with D hard to call. V was shortened by 2 bases and J by 5 bases, with 9 bases between the two germline ends. The CDR3 has 13 amino acids. The germline CDR1 and CDR2 sequences are SGHVS and FNYEAQ. CDR3 protein: CASSLPARETQYF. Here the CDR3 DNA reads TGTGCCAGCAGCTTACCGGCTCGGGAGACCCAGTACTTC.

This chain connects TRBV18 to TRBJ1-5; TRBD1 might be the D (6 bases). Germline CDR1 and CDR2: KGHSH and LQKENI. CDR3 length equals 16 residues. Trimming removed 0 bases from V and 6 bases from J, with 15 bases in between. The CDR3 spells CASSPPTGGLGQPQHF. In DNA form, the CDR3 reads TGTGCCAGCTCACCACCGACCGGGGGCCTCGGTCAGCCCCAGCATTTT.

This sequence joins TRBV6-5 and TRBJ2-7; D call uncertain. Germline CDR1 is MNHEY and CDR2 is SVGAGI. The CDR3 consists of 14 residues. V lost 0 bases and J 4 bases, leaving 10 bases between the germline ends. CDR3 sequence reads: CASSYSWAGYEQYF. CDR3 in DNA: TGTGCCAGCAGTTACTCGTGGGCTGGATACGAGCAGTACTTC.

The J gene is TRBJ2-1, the V gene TRBV7-4; no clear D. V lost 1 base and J 4 bases, leaving 8 bases between the germline ends. The CDR3 consists of 14 residues. Per germline, CDR1 SGHVT and CDR2 SQSDAQ. DNA of the CDR3: TGTGCCAGCAGCTTAGAATCTGGTTACAATGAGCAGTTCTTC. It specifies CASSLESGYNEQFF.